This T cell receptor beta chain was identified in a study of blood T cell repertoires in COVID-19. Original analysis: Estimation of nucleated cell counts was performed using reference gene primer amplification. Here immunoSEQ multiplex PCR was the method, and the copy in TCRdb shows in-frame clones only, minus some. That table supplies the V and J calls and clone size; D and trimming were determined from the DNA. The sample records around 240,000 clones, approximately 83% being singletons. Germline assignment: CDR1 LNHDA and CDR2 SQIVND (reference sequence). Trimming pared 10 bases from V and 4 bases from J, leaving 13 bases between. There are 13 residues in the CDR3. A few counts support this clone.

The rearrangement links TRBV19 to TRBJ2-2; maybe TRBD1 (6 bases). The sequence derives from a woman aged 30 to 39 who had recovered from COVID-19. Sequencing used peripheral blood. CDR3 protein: CATQGMGTGELFF. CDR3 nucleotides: TGTGCCACCCAGGGGATGGGCACCGGGGAGCTGTTTTTT.